This TCR beta chain is from a study of human T cells and chemical hapten exposure. There are many counts of this clonotype. What the library attached to individual cDNA molecules were unique molecular identifiers. TCRdb fed the RACE reads into MiXCR, producing one record per CDR3 protein. Among 120,000 or so distinct CDR3 sequences, roughly 12% were seen once, and the ten largest hold roughly 2.8%. The V and J ends lost 1 base and 4 bases respectively, with 14 bases between them. The CDR3 has 15 residues. Stated time point: pre-sensitization, week 0. Treatment defined: therapeutic diphenylcyclopropenone sensitization with weekly scalp DPC.

The clonotype was recovered from a woman aged 18-35 years with alopecia areata. Some clones in this sample may be carry-over from other donors' samples. The chain carries TRBV12-3 or TRBV12-4 and TRBJ2-7; D may be TRBD2 (5 bases). The specimen comprised whole blood, sampled in connection with sensitization to the hapten diphenylcyclopropenone (DPC). CDR3 in amino acids: CASSLGGQVSYEQYF. The CDR3 nucleotides read TGTGCCAGCAGTTTAGGAGGGCAGGTTTCTTACGAGCAGTACTTC.